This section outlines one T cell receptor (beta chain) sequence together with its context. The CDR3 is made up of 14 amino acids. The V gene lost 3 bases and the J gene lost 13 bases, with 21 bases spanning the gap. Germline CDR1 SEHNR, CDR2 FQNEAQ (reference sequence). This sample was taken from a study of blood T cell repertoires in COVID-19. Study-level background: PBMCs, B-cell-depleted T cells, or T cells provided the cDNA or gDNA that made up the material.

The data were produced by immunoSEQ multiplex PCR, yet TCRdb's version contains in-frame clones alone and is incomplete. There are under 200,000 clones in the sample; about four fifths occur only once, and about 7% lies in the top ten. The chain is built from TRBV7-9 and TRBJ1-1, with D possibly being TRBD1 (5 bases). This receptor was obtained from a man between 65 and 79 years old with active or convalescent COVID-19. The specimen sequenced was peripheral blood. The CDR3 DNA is TGTGCCAGCAGCTTGGGGTTACAGGCCACCAGGGATTTCTTT. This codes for CASSLGLQATRDFF.